This T cell receptor beta chain emerged from a study of tumor-infiltrating lymphocytes in primary liver carcinoma (dated by TCRdb to 2016 to 2017). As for the study more broadly: Hepatocellular carcinoma (four) or combined HCC and intrahepatic cholangiocarcinoma (one) was present in the five patients, who were three men and two women aged 30 to 69 years. The five patients had tumors staged T1-T3 N0M0, with maximum diameters ranging from about 4.2 to 10 cm. Each sample produced about 3.65 to 8 million productive TCRbeta reads, and read depth showed no significant difference between tissue types. The study combined TCRbeta repertoire sequencing, expression microarrays and whole-exome sequencing across five regions of each liver tumor, with adjacent normal tissue and blood. A total of roughly 35 specimens from 5 patients, comprising about 25 tumor regions, 5 adjacent noncancerous liver tissues and 5 peripheral blood samples, were covered by TCRbeta repertoire sequencing. To link TCRbeta repertoire diversity with the local molecular phenotype, the approximately 24 tumor region samples were profiled using Agilent mRNA microarrays. Reproducibility between technical replicate repertoires was high, with correlation coefficients above 0.98 and mean shared-clone rates near 0.89.

The CDR3 runs 16 residues from the cysteine to the phenylalanine. This entry keeps only the CDR3 DNA: 48 bases, framed from base 1. Looking up the germline V gene (reference sequence) yields CDR1 SEHNR and CDR2 FQNEAQ. The trim is 1 base for V and 6 bases for J, with a gap of 18 bases between the germline ends. Total RNA and DNA were co-extracted without cell sorting from roughly 20-30 mg of bulk tissue using the AllPrep DNA/RNA mini kit. Surgical resection was performed in China between 2015 and 2016 on about 5 patients with histopathologically diagnosed primary liver carcinoma. At the time of sampling, the patients had chronic HBV infection and had not received any treatment. Each tumor was sampled at five spatially separated regions: the superior, inferior, left-lateral and right-lateral poles and the tumor centre. Histological examination found more than 75% viable tumor cells in every tumor sample. Fresh tumor and adjacent tissue pieces were bisected; one half was stored in RNAlater at -80°C, the other sent for histology.

A constant-region primer and ProtoScript II reverse transcriptase were used to reverse-transcribe TCRbeta-specific cDNA from 500 ng total RNA. Three nested multiplex PCR rounds, following a slightly modified ARM-PCR procedure, were used to build the TCRbeta libraries. Multiplex TRBV1-TRBV30 forward primers and a Cbeta reverse primer were used in the first two PCR rounds, each of which was run for approximately 10 cycles. Sample barcodes and Illumina adapters were attached in a final 25-cycle PCR using Deep VentR polymerase. Before sequencing, amplicons between 200 and 500 bp were purified from gel using a QIAquick gel extraction kit. An Illumina HiSeq 2500 was used to sequence the TCRbeta amplicons with 250-bp paired-end reads. In the source study's methods: Quality trimming of reads was performed with Trimmomatic v0.33, and paired reads were merged with FLASH v1.2.11 so that full CDR3 sequences could be recovered. V, D and J germline segments were assigned to the rearranged TCRbeta sequences by MiGEC v1.2.1b. VDJtools v1.0.0 computed clonotype statistics and Shannon-Wiener diversity indices. To reduce sampling bias, subsequent analyses other than the diversity analysis used only the 250 most abundant clonotypes in each sample. TCRdb ran its own pipeline on the public reads, namely fastp trimming at Q25 and MiXCR clone calling, and kept in-frame beta chains. Every CDR3 protein is listed once, alongside the most common genes and DNA of its rows. None of the V and J calls come from the authors' own analysis; TCRdb made them. Here the sample has 95,000 to 150,000 distinct CDR3 sequences; around 62% occur a single time. In total, the top ten clones hold roughly a tenth of the sample.

What the authors observed across the whole study: Only the TCR beta chain was sequenced, so true repertoire diversity is likely underestimated because unpaired alpha chains were not captured. Repertoire overlap was higher between tumor regions (mean about 36%) than tumor-adjacent (17%) or tumor-blood (approximately 14%) pairs, consistent with antigen-driven expansion. Only about 7.5-25% of top clones were found in all five regions of a tumor, suggesting spatial heterogeneity of tumor-infiltrating T cells. The top 250 clones made up a significantly larger repertoire fraction in tumors than in blood (p = 0.039). The study included only a few patients, and the authors note findings should be validated in a larger study. Since the samples were bulk and unsorted, there was no way to compare CD4+ and CD8+ T cell repertoires.

About this clonotype itself: It lacks a known antigen. Per-base quality was not reported, and no clone a single base away is much larger than it.

This TCR derives from a woman aged 55-69 years with primary liver carcinoma and hepatitis B virus infection. The specimen sequenced was liver tumor tissue from sampling region 1. Taken with the paper, the label for cell subset or site translates to: tumor region T1, superior pole. The rearranged segments are TRBV7-9 and TRBJ1-2, with TRBD1 tentatively as D gene (5 bases match). The CDR3 reads as follows: CASSLGLSETDDGYTF. The DNA is TGTGCCAGCAGCTTAGGGCTATCAGAGACAGACGATGGCTACACCTTC.